This T cell receptor beta chain was retrieved from a study of blood T cell repertoires in COVID-19. About the research overall: COVID-19 samples collected from the United States, Italy and Spain covered acute and convalescent phases. PBMCs, B-cell-depleted T cells, or T cells provided the cDNA or gDNA that made up the material.

Germline assignment: CDR1 SEHNR and CDR2 FQNEAQ (reference sequence). V lost 7 bases, J lost 0 bases, and 13 bases lay in between. There are 14 residues in the CDR3. How the authors handled the data: Amplifying reference gene primers gave estimates of nucleated cell counts. Clones were read by immunoSEQ multiplex PCR, and TCRdb kept only the in-frame ones, dropping some. That table is the source of V, J and clone size, and D and trimming were worked out from the DNA. The sample consists of more than 50,000 clones, around 89% of them appearing once. The specimen was peripheral blood. The receptor was derived from a man between 60 and 75 years old with active COVID-19. This chain links TRBV7-9 with TRBJ2-7, with TRBD2 as a possible D gene (6 bases). The CDR3 sequence: CASTPGTGSYEQYF. For the CDR3, the DNA is TGTGCCAGCACCCCCGGGACTGGCTCCTACGAGCAGTACTTC.